These T cell receptor beta chains were read from a single sample in a study of T cells in Graves' hyperthyroidism and ophthalmopathy. TCRdb re-derived calls from the multiplex PCR reads in MiXCR, one entry per CDR3 protein. This table has 300,000 to 350,000 distinct CDR3 sequences, around 16% appearing once. What was sequenced was blood. These receptor sequences come from a man aged 30-40 years with Graves' hyperthyroidism. Both conserved end residues are part of each CDR3. D genes are given only for firm matches. Size values are once, few and many counts, or a class for expanded clones, and some rows have none.

v_call,j_call,d_call,clone_size,cdr3_nt,cdr3_aa
TRBV7-2,TRBJ1-1,-,-,TGTGCCAGCAGCTTATCCTTAAACAGGGAGGACACTGAAGCTTTCTTT,CASSLSLNREDTEAFF
TRBV5-1,TRBJ2-7,-,once,TGCGCCAGCAGCTTATCCGCAGCCACATCCTACGAGCGGTACTTC,CASSLSAATSYERYF
TRBV10-3,TRBJ1-5,TRBD1,few,TGTGCCTCCAGACAGGGGATTAATCAGCCCCAGCATTTT,CASRQGINQPQHF
TRBV24-1,TRBJ2-7,-,many,TGTGCCACCAGTCATCCTACCACTTACGAGCAGTACTTC,CATSHPTTYEQYF
TRBV9,TRBJ2-2,-,-,TGTGCCAGCAGCGTAGTGGCAGGATCGAACACCGGGGAGCTGTTTTTT,CASSVVAGSNTGELFF
TRBV2,TRBJ2-3,TRBD1,few,TGTGCCAGCAAAAAGACCGGGACAGGGTCAGATACGCAGTATTTT,CASKKTGTGSDTQYF
TRBV7-2,TRBJ1-2,-,-,TGTGCCAGCAGCTTAGCCGCCGCGGGGGCCTATGGCTACACCTTC,CASSLAAAGAYGYTF
TRBV9,TRBJ2-1,TRBD2,-,TGTGCCAGCAGCCCGCGGGGCCCCGGGGGGTACAATGAGCAGTTCTTC,CASSPRGPGGYNEQFF
TRBV12-3/TRBV12-4,TRBJ2-1,TRBD2,few,TGTGCCAGCAGTAGCCTCAGGGAACTAGCGGGAGCCTACAATGAGCAGTTCTTC,CASSSLRELAGAYNEQFF
TRBV3-1,TRBJ2-2,-,few,TGTGCCAGCAGCCGTCCATCCGGGGAGCTGTTTTTT,CASSRPSGELFF
TRBV7-2,TRBJ1-1,TRBD1,few,TGTGCCAGCAGCTTACATACAGGGGGAGGGACTGAAGCTTTCTTT,CASSLHTGGGTEAFF
TRBV6-1,TRBJ1-1,-,-,TGTGCCAGCAGTCCCGACCAGGGTCGGGGTACTGAAGCTTTCTTT,CASSPDQGRGTEAFF
TRBV5-1,TRBJ1-1,TRBD1,many,TGCGCCAGCAGCTTGGGCCCGGAGGACAGGGAAGGCACTGAAGCTTTCTTT,CASSLGPEDREGTEAFF
TRBV6-5,TRBJ2-1,-,-,TGTGCCAGCAGTTACTCGGACAGCTACAATGAGCAGTTCTTC,CASSYSDSYNEQFF
TRBV6-1,TRBJ2-1,TRBD2,many,TGTGCCACAGGGACTATCTCCCCCAATGAGCAGTTCTTC,CATGTISPNEQFF
TRBV2,TRBJ2-2,TRBD1,many,TGTGCCAGCAGTGCGACAGGGGCCGGGGAGCTGTTTTTT,CASSATGAGELFF
TRBV29-1,TRBJ2-1,-,-,TGCAGCGTTGGCTGGGACTCCTACAATGAGCAGTTCTTC,CSVGWDSYNEQFF
TRBV11-1,TRBJ2-1,TRBD2,-,TGTGCCAGCAGCTTAGATGGGGCGGGAGGGTACAATGAGCAGTTCTTC,CASSLDGAGGYNEQFF
TRBV29-1,TRBJ2-7,-,-,TGCAACGTGGGGGGGACAGCCTACGGGCAGTACTTC,CNVGGTAYGQYF
TRBV2,TRBJ2-3,TRBD1,many,TGTGCCAGCAGCACTGACAGGGCGACGGCCGGAGATACGCAGTATTTT,CASSTDRATAGDTQYF
TRBV28,TRBJ2-7,-,many,TGTGCCAGCAGCGGGACGGCCAAGAAAGAGCAGTACTTC,CASSGTAKKEQYF
TRBV19,TRBJ2-1,-,few,TGTGCCAGTAGTTTTCTAGCGTCCTCCTACAATGAGCAGTTCTTC,CASSFLASSYNEQFF
TRBV5-1,TRBJ2-1,TRBD2,-,TGCGCCAGCAGCTCCCGTGGGGGAACAACAGCCTTCGGGGGGGAGCAGTTCTTC,CASSSRGGTTAFGGEQFF
TRBV7-9,TRBJ2-1,TRBD2,many,TGTGCCAGCAGCCCTGGACTAGCGGGGGCACCTTACTCCTACAATGAGCAGTTCTTC,CASSPGLAGAPYSYNEQFF
TRBV18,TRBJ1-2,-,few,TGTGCCAGCTCACCTCCACCCCTGACCGCTAACTATGGCTACACCTTC,CASSPPPLTANYGYTF
TRBV7-2,TRBJ2-7,-,few,TGTGCCAGCAGCTTACCGATGACACCCTACGAGCAGTACTTC,CASSLPMTPYEQYF
TRBV12-3/TRBV12-4,TRBJ1-5,TRBD1,-,TGTGCCAGCAGTTTAGGCGCAGGGGGAAGTCAGCCCCAGCATTTT,CASSLGAGGSQPQHF
TRBV12-3/TRBV12-4,TRBJ1-4,-,many,TGTGCCAGCAGTTTCAAGCGGGCGCTGATTGGAAAACTGTTTTTT,CASSFKRALIGKLFF
TRBV27,TRBJ2-3,-,many,TGTGCCAGCAGAACCCTGGGGGAGGACGGACACACAGATACGCAGTATTTT,CASRTLGEDGHTDTQYF
TRBV11-2,TRBJ2-7,TRBD2,many,TGTGCCAGCTCCGCGGGAGACGGTGAGCAGTACTTC,CASSAGDGEQYF
TRBV5-1,TRBJ2-1,-,many,TGCGCCAGCAGCCCTCCCTGGAGCGATGAGCAGTTCTTC,CASSPPWSDEQFF